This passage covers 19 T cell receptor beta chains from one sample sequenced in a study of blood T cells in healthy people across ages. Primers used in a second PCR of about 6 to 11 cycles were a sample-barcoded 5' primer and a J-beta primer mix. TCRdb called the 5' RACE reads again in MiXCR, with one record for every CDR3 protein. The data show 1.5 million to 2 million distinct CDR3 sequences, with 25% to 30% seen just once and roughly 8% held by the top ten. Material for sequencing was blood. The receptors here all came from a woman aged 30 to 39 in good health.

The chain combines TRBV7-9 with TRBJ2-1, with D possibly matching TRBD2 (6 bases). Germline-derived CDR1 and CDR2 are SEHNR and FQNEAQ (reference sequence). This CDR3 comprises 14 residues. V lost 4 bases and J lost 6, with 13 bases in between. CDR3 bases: TGTGCCAGCAGCTCGGACCTAGCGACCAATGAGCAGTTCTTC. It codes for CASSSDLATNEQFF.

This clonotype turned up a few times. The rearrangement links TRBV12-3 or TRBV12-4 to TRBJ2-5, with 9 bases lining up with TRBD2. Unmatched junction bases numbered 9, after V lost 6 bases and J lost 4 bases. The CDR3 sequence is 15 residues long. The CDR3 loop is CASSSGTSNIETQYF. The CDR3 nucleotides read TGTGCCAGCAGCTCCGGGACTAGCAATATAGAGACCCAGTACTTC.

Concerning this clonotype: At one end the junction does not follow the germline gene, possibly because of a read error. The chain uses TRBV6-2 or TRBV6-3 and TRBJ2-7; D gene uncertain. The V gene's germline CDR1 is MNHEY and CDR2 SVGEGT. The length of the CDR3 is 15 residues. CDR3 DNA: TGTGCCATCAGTTCAGGTCTGGATCTTCGGTACGAGCAGTACTTC. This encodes CAISSGLDLRYEQYF.

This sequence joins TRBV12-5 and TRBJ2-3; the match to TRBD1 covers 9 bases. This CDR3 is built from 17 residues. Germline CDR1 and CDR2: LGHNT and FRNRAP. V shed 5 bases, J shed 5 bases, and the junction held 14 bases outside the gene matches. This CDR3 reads CASGADNRGREKDTQYF. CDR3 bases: TGTGCTAGTGGTGCAGATAACAGGGGGCGCGAAAAAGATACGCAGTATTTT.

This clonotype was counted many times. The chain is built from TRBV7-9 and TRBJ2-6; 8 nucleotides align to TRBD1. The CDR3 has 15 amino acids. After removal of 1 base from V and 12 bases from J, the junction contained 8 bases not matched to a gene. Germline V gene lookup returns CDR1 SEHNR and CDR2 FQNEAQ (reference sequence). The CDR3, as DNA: TGTGCCAGCAGCTTAGTCATGGGACAGGACGCCGTCCTGACTTTC. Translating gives CASSLVMGQDAVLTF.

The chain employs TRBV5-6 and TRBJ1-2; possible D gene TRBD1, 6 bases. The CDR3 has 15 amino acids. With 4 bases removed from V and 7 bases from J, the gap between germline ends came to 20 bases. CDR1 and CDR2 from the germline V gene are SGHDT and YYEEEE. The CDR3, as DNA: TGTGCCAGCAGCCCGACCGGGACAAGAATGCTTGGCTACACCTTC. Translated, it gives CASSPTGTRMLGYTF.

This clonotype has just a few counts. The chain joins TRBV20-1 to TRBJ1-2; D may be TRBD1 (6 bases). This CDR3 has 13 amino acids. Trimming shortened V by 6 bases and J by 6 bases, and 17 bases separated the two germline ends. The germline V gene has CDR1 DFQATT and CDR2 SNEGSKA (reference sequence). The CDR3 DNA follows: TGCAGTGCCAAGGACAGTCCAGGGGATGGCTACACCTTC. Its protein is CSAKDSPGDGYTF.

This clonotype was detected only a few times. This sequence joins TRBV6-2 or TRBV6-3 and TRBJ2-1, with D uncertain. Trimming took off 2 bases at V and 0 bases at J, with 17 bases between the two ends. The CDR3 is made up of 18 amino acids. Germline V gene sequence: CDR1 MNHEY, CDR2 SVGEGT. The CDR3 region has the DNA TGTGCCAGCAGTTACCGTAGGAGTGGAGCTAGCTCCTACAATGAGCAGTTCTTC. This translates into CASSYRRSGASSYNEQFF.

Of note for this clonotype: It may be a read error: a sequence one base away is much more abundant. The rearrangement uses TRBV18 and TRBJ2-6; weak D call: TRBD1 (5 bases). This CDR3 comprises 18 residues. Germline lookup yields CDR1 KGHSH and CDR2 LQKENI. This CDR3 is CASSPLLTQHSGANVRTF. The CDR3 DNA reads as TGTGCCAGCTCACCCCTGCTGACCCAACACTCTGGGGCCAACGTCCGGACTTTC.

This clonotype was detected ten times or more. In DNA form, the CDR3 reads TGCAGCGTTACCGGGACTAGTATTAATGAGCAGTTCTTC. This encodes CSVTGTSINEQFF. The chain joins TRBV29-1 to TRBJ2-1; 8 nucleotides align to TRBD2. J lost 7 bases, V lost 5 bases, and 7 bases had no gene match. This CDR3 is 13 amino acids long. The germline CDR1 and CDR2 sequences are SQVTM and ANQGSEA.

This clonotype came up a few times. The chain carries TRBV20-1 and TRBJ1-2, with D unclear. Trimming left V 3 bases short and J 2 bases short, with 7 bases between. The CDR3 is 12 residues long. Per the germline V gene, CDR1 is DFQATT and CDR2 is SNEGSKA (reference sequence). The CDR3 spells CSASLTNYGYTF. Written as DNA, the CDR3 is TGCAGTGCTAGCTTAACCAACTATGGCTACACCTTC.

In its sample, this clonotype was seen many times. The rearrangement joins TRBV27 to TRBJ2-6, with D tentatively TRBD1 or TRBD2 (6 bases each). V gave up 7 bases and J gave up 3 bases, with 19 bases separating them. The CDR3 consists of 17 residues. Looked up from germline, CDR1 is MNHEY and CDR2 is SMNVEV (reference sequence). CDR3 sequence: CASTPGGQGYGANVLTF. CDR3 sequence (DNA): TGTGCCAGCACCCCCGGGGGCCAGGGGTATGGGGCCAACGTCCTGACTTTC.

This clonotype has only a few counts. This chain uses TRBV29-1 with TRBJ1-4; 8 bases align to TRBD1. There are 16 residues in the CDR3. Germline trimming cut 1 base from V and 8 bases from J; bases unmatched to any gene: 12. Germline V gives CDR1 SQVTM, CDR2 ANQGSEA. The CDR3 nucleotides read TGCAGCGTTGAAGGGGGGACAGGCGGTGGAGGGGAAAAACTGTTTTTT. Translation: CSVEGGTGGGGEKLFF.

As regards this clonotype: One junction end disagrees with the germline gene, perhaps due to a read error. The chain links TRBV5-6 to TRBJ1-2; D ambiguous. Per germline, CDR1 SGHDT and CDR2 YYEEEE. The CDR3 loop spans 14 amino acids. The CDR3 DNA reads TGTGCCAGCAGTTTGGGCGGGGTGAGCAGCGGCTACACCTTC. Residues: CASSLGGVSSGYTF.

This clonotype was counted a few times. The CDR3 DNA reads as TGTGCCAGCAGCGCGGGGGAAAGGGAAAAGACCCAGTACTTC. This sequence encodes CASSAGEREKTQYF. This rearrangement joins TRBV7-9 to TRBJ2-5, with 7 bases lining up with TRBD2. V was pared by 5 bases and J by 6 bases, with 9 bases of the junction left unmatched. The CDR3 is 14 amino acids. The germline CDR1 and CDR2 sequences are SEHNR and FQNEAQ (reference sequence).

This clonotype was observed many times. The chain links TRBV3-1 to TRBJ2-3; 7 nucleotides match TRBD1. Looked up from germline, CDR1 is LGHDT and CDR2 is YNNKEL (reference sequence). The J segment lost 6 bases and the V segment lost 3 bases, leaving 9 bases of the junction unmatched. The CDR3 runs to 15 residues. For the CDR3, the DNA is TGTGCCAGCAGCCACCGAGACAGGGAGTTTGATACGCAGTATTTT. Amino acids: CASSHRDREFDTQYF.

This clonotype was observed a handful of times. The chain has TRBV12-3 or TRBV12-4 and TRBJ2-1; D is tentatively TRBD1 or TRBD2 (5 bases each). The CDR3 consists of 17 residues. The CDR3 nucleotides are TGTGGCCAGAGGTGGTTGCGCAATGAGGGGTTGGACAATGAGCAGTTCTTC. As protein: CGQRWLRNEGLDNEQFF.

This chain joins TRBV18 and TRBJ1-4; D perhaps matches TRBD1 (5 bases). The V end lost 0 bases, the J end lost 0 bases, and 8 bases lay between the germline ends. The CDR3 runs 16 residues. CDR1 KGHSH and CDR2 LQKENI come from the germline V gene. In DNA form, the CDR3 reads TGTGCCAGCTCACCACCCGGGACGGCAACTAATGAAAAACTGTTTTTT. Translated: CASSPPGTATNEKLFF.

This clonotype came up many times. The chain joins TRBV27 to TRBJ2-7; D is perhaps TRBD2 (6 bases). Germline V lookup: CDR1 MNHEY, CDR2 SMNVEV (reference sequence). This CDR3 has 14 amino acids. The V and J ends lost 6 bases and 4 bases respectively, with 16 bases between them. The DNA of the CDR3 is TGTGCCAGCAGGAAGCGGGCACTAACTTACGAGCAGTACTTC. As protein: CASRKRALTYEQYF.